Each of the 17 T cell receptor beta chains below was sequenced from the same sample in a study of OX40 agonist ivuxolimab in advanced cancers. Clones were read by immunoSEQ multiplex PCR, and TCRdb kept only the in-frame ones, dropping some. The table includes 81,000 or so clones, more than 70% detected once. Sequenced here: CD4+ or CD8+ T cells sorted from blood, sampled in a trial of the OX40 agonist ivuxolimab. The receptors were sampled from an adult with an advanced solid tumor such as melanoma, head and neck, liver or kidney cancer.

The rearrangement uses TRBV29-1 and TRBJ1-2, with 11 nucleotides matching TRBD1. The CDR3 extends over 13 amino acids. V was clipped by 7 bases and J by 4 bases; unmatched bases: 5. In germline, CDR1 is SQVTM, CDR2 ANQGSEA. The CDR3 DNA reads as TGCAGCGCATCCGGGACAGGGGGCTATGGCTACACCTTC. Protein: CSASGTGGYGYTF.

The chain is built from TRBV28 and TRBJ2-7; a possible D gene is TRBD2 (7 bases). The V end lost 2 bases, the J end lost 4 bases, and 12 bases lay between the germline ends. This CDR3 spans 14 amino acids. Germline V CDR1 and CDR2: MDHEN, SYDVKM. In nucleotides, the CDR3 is TGTGCCAGCAGTTTAGAGGGGGGGCTTTACGAGCAGTACTTC. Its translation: CASSLEGGLYEQYF.

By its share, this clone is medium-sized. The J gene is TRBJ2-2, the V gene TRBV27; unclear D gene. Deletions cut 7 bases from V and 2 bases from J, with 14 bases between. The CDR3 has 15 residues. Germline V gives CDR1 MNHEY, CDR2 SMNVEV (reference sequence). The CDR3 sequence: CASTKGWGNTGELFF. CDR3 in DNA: TGTGCCAGCACCAAAGGGTGGGGAAACACCGGGGAGCTGTTTTTT.

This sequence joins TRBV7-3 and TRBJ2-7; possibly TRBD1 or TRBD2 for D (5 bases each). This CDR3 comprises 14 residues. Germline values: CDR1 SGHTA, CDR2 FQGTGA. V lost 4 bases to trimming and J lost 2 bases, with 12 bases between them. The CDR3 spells CASSSRDGAYEQYF. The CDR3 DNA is TGTGCCAGCAGCTCCCGGGACGGAGCCTACGAGCAGTACTTC.

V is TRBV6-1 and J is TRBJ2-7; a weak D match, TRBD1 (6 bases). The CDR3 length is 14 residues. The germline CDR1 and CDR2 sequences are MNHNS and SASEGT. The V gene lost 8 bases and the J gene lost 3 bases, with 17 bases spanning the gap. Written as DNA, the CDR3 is TGTGCCAGCGGCCGCCGACAGGCCGTCTACGAGCAGTACTTC. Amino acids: CASGRRQAVYEQYF.

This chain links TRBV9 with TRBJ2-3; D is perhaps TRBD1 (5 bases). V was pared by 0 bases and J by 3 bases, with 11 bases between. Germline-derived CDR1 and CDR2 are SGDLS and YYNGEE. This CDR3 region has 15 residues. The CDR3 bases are TGTGCCAGCAGCGTAGGGTCAGGGTCGACAGATACGCAGTATTTT. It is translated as CASSVGSGSTDTQYF.

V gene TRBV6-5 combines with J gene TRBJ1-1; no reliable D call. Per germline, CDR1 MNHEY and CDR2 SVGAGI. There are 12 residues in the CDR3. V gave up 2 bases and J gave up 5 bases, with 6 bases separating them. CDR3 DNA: TGTGCCAGCAGTTACACCGGGACTGAAGCTTTCTTT. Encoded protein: CASSYTGTEAFF.

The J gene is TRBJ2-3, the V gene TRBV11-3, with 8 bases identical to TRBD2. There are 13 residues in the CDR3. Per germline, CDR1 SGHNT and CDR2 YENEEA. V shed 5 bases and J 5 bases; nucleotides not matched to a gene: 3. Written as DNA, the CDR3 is TGTGCCAGCAGCCGGGGGGGTTTAGATACGCAGTATTTT. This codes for CASSRGGLDTQYF.

The CDR3 nucleotides read TGTGCCTCACGAGGACCTAACGGAGCCGGGGAGCTGTTTTTT. Translating it yields CASRGPNGAGELFF. The rearrangement joins TRBV6-1 to TRBJ2-2; D is ambiguous. V was pared by 11 bases and J by 6 bases, with 19 bases between. The germline CDR1 and CDR2 sequences are MNHNS and SASEGT. The CDR3 is made up of 14 amino acids.

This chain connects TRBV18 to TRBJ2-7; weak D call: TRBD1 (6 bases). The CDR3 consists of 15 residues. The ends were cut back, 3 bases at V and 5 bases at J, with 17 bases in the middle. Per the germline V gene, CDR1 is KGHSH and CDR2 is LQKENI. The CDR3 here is CASSPYEDSIDEQYF. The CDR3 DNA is TGTGCCAGCTCACCCTACGAGGACAGTATCGACGAGCAGTACTTC.

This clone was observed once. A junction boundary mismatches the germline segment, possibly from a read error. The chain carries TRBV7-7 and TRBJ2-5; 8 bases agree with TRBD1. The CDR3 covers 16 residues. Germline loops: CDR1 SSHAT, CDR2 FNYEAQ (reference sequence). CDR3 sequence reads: CASSPTLPDRAETQYF. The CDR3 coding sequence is TGTGCTAGCAGCCCGACGCTACCGGACAGGGCAGAGACCCAGTACTTC. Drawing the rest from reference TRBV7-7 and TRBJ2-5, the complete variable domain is GAGVSQSPRYKVTKRGQDVTLRCDPISSHATLYWYQQALGQGPEFLTYFNYEAQPDKSGLPSDRFSAERPEGSISTLTIQRTEQRDSAMYRCASSPTLPDRAETQYFGPGTRLLVL.

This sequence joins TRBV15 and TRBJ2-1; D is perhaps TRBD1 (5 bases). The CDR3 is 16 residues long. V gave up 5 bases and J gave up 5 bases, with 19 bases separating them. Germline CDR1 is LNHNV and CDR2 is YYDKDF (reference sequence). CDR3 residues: CATSGHTAHLHNEQFF. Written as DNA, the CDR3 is TGTGCCACCAGCGGACATACTGCCCACCTACACAATGAGCAGTTCTTC. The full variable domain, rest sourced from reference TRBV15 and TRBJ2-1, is DAMVIQNPRYQVTQFGKPVTLSCSQTLNHNVMYWYQQKSSQAPKLLFHYYDKDFNNEADTPDNFQSRRPNTSFCFLDIRSPGLGDTAMYLCATSGHTAHLHNEQFFGPGTRLTVL.

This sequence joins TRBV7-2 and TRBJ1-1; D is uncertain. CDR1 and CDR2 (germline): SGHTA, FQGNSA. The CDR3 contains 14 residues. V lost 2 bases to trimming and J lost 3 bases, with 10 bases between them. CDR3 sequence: CASSLRLGDTEAFF. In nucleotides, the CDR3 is TGTGCCAGCAGCTTACGGCTCGGGGACACTGAAGCTTTCTTT.

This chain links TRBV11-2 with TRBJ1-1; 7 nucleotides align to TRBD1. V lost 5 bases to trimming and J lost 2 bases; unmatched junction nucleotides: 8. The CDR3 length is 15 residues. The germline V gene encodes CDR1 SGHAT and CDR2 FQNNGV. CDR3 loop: CASSETGTANTEAFF. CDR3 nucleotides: TGTGCCAGCAGCGAAACCGGGACAGCCAACACTGAAGCTTTCTTT.

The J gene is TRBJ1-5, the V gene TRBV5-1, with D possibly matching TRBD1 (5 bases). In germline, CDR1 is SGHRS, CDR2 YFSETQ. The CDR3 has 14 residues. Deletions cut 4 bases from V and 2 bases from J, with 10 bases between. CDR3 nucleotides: TGCGCCAGCAGCCCGACAGCGGGCAATCAGCCCCAGCATTTT. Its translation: CASSPTAGNQPQHF. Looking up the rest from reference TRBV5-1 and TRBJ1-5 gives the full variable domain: KAGVTQTPRYLIKTRGQQVTLSCSPISGHRSVSWYQQTPGQGLQFLFEYFSETQRNKGNFPGRFSGRQFSNSRSEMNVSTLELGDSALYLCASSPTAGNQPQHFGDGTRLSIL.

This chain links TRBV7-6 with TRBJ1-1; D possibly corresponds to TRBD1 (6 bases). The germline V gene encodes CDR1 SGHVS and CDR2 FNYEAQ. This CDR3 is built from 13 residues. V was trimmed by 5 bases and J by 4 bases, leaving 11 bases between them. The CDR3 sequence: CASSRGGPTEAFF. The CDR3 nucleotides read TGTGCCAGCAGCCGGGGGGGCCCCACTGAAGCTTTCTTT.

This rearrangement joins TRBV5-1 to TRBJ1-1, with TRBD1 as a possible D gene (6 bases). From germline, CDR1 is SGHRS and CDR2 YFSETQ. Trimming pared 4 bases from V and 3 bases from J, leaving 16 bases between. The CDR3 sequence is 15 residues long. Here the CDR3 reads CASSPTGQRDTEAFF. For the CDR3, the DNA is TGCGCCAGCAGCCCGACAGGACAAAGGGACACTGAAGCTTTCTTT.